One sample yielded the 7 T cell receptor beta chains listed below, sequenced in a study of beta chain features in type 1 diabetes. Expressed TCRB transcripts were sequenced because the isolated RNA had all been reverse transcribed beforehand. Some clones are missing from TCRdb's copy, which holds only in-frame ones; the method was immunoSEQ multiplex PCR. The top ten clones hold roughly 0.098% of a sample with under 800,000 clones, roughly 16% of them seen once. Sequences were obtained from naive CD4+ T cells from blood. The receptors here all came from a man between 18 and 35 years old in good health.

V usage is TRBV9 and J usage is TRBJ2-1, with D maybe TRBD2 (6 bases). Looked up from germline, CDR1 is SGDLS and CDR2 is YYNGEE. Trimming shortened V by 0 bases and J by 0 bases, and 16 bases separated the two germline ends. The CDR3 extends over 18 amino acids. CDR3 DNA: TGTGCCAGCAGCGTAGTTAATAGGAGGGGCACCTCCTACAATGAGCAGTTCTTC. Encoded protein: CASSVVNRRGTSYNEQFF.

A few counts support this clone. The rearrangement links TRBV9 to TRBJ1-2; 8 bases line up with TRBD1. The V gene's germline CDR1 is SGDLS and CDR2 YYNGEE. V lost 3 bases, J lost 5 bases, and 27 bases stayed unmatched. CDR3 size: 21 residues. CDR3 in amino acids: CASSGLPVLRGPKTENYGYTF. CDR3 bases: TGTGCCAGCAGCGGCCTCCCGGTACTCAGGGGGCCCAAGACGGAGAATTATGGCTACACCTTC.

This chain links TRBV7-2 with TRBJ2-5; a weak D match, TRBD1 (5 bases). Between the trimmed V and J ends, which lost 8 bases and 5 bases, there was a span of 18 bases. Germline values: CDR1 SGHTA, CDR2 FQGNSA. This CDR3 spans 14 amino acids. The chain's CDR3 is CASASRRGVETQYF. CDR3 nucleotides: TGTGCCAGCGCATCCCGAAGGGGTGTGGAGACCCAGTACTTC.

This clone has just a few counts. CDR3: CASSVGSGTGGNQPQHF. In DNA, the CDR3 is TGTGCCAGCAGCGTAGGCTCTGGGACAGGGGGCAATCAGCCCCAGCATTTT. The chain combines TRBV9 with TRBJ1-5; TRBD1 aligns across 10 bases. CDR3 length: 17 residues. Germline CDR1 is SGDLS and CDR2 is YYNGEE. V was pared by 0 bases and J by 2 bases, with 5 bases of the junction left unmatched. Full variable domain (outside the CDR3, taken from reference TRBV9 and TRBJ1-5): DSGVTQTPKHLITATGQRVTLRCSPRSGDLSVYWYQQSLDQGLQFLIQYYNGEERAKGNILERFSAQQFPDLHSELNLSSLELGDSALYFCASSVGSGTGGNQPQHFGDGTRLSIL.

This clone was recorded a few times. The J gene is TRBJ2-3, the V gene TRBV5-1; 7 bases match TRBD2. This CDR3 comprises 15 residues. Germline assignment: CDR1 SGHRS and CDR2 YFSETQ. Trimming cost V 4 bases and J 3 bases; bases outside gene matches: 8. The CDR3 region has the DNA TGCGCCAGCAGCATAACTAGCGTTGGGACAGATACGCAGTATTTT. Translating gives CASSITSVGTDTQYF.

This clone was seen more than once but under ten times. The V gene is TRBV2, the J gene TRBJ2-2; D is unresolved. Germline assignment: CDR1 SNHLY and CDR2 FYNNEI. The V end was cut by 10 bases, the J end by 4 bases, with 13 bases between. This CDR3 spans 13 amino acids. Here the CDR3 reads CATSEQLTGELFF. The CDR3 DNA follows: TGTGCCACGTCGGAACAGCTCACCGGGGAGCTGTTTTTT.

This clone was recorded a few times. V and J are TRBV11-2 and TRBJ2-1; D is ambiguous. Germline-derived CDR1 and CDR2 are SGHAT and FQNNGV. This CDR3 is 12 amino acids long. Trimming took 5 bases from V and 7 from J, leaving 9 bases between them. CDR3 protein: CASSPWQNEQFF. The DNA for the CDR3 is TGTGCCAGCAGCCCCTGGCAGAATGAGCAGTTCTTC.